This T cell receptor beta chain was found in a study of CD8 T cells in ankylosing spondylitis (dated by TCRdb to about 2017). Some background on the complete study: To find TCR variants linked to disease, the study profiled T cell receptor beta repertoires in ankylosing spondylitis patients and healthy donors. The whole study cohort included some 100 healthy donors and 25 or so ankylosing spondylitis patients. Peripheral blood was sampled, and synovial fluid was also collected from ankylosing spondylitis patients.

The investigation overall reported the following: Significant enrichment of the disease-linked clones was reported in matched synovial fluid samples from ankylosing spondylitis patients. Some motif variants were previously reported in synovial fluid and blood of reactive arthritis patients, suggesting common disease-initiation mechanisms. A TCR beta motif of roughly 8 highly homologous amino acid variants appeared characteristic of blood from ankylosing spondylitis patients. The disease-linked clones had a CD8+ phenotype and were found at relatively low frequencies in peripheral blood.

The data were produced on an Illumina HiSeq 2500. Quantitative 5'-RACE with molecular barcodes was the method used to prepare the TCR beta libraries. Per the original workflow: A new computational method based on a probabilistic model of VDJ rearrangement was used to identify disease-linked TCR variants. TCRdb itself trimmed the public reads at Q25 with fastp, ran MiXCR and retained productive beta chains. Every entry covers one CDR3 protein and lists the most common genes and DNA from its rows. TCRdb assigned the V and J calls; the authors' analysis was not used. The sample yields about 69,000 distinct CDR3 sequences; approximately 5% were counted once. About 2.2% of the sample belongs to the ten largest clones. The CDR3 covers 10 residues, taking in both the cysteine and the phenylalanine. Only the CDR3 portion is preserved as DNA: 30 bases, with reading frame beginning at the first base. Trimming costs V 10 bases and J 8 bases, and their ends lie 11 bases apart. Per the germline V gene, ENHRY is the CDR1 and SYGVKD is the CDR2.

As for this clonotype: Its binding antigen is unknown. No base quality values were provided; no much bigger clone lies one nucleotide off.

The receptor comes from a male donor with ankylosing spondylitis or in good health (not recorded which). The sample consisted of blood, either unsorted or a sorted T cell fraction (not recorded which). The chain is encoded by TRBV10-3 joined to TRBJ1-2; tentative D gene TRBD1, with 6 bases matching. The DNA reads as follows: TGTGCCAGCGGACAGAACGGCTACACCTTC. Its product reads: CASGQNGYTF.